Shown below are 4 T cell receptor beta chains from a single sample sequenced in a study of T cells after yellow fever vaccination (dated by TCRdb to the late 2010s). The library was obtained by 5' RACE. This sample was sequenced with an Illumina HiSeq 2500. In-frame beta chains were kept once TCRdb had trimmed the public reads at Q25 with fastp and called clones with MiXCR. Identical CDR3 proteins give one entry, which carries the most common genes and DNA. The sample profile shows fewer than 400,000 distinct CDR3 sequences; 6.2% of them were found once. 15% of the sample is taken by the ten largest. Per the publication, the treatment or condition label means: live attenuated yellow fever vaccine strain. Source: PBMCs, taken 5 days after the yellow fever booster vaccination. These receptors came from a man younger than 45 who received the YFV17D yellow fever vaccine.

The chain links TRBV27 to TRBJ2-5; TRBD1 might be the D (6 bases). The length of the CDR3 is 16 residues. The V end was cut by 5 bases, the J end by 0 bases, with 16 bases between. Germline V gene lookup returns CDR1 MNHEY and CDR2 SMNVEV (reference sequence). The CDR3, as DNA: TGTGCCAGCAGTCCCCCGGGACACTACCACCAAGAGACCCAGTACTTC. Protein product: CASSPPGHYHQETQYF.

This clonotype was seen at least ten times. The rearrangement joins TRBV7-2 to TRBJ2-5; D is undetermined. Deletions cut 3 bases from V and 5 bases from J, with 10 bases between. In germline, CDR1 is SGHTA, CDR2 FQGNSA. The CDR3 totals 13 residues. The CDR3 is CASSFGWVETQYF. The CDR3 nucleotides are TGTGCCAGCAGCTTCGGTTGGGTCGAGACCCAGTACTTC.

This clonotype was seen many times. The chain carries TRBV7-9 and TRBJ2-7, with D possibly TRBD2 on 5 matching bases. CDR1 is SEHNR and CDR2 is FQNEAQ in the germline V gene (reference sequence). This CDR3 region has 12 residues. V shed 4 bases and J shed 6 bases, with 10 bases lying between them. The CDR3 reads CASSSLALEQYF. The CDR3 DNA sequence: TGTGCCAGCAGCTCCCTAGCCCTCGAGCAGTACTTC.

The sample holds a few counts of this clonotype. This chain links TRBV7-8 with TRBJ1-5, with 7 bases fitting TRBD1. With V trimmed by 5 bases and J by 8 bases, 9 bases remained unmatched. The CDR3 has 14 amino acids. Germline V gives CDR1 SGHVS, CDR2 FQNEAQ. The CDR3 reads CASSHSGGGEPQHF. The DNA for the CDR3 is TGTGCCAGCAGCCACTCAGGGGGTGGGGAGCCCCAGCATTTT.